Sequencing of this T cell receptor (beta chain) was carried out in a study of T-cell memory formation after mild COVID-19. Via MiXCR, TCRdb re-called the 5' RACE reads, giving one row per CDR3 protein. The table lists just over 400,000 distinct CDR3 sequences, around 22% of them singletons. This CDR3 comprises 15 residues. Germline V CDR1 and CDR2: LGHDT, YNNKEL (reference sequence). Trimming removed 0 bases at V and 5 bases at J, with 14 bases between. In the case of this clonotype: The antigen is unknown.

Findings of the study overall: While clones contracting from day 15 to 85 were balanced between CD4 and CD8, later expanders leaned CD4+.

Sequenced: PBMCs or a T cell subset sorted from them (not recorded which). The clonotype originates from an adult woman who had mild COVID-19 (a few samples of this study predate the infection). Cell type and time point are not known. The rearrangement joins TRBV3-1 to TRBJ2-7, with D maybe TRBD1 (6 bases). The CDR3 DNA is TGTGCCAGCAGCCAAGATCCGGCCAGGGGCCACGAGCAGTACTTC. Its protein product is CASSQDPARGHEQYF.